This T cell receptor beta chain was observed in a study of T cell responses to AZD1222 COVID-19 vaccine. The table came from immunoSEQ multiplex PCR; TCRdb's copy has only in-frame clones and leaves some out. The profile covers 95,000 to 100,000 clones, with 85% to 90% appearing a single time and roughly 15% taken by the ten largest. Trimming left V 3 bases short and J 1 base short, with 12 bases between. The germline CDR1 and CDR2 sequences are SGHTA and FQGTGA. CDR3 length equals 15 residues. This clone appeared once. The source material was peripheral blood, sampled 28 days after the second AZD1222 dose. The chain employs TRBV7-3 and TRBJ1-1; D is possibly TRBD1 (5 bases). This sequence was found in an adult who received the AZD1222 COVID-19 vaccine. CDR3 loop: CASSFGAGRNTEAFF. The CDR3 DNA reads TGTGCCAGCAGCTTCGGTGCAGGGCGGAACACTGAAGCTTTCTTT.